Presented here are 20 T cell receptor beta chains from one specimen sequenced in a study of Graves' ophthalmopathy and Graves' hyperthyroidism. The TCR beta CDR3 regions underwent amplification from RNA transcripts. The first-round RT-PCR employed HTBI primers together with the Qiagen OneStep RT-PCR kit. A multiplex PCR was then performed as the second round. One entry per CDR3 protein results from TCRdb running MiXCR on the multiplex PCR reads. The sample lists 200,000 to 300,000 distinct CDR3 sequences, 45% occurring once. The sample comprised peripheral blood. These receptors were taken from an adult man with Graves' ophthalmopathy.

The chain carries TRBV6-5 and TRBJ2-7; D may be TRBD2 (5 bases). Per the germline V gene, CDR1 is MNHEY and CDR2 is SVGAGI. This CDR3 spans 13 amino acids. The V gene lost 0 bases and the J gene lost 5 bases, with 8 bases spanning the gap. CDR3 DNA sequence: TGTGCCAGCAGTTACTCGGAGAGGGACGAGCAGTACTTC. It encodes CASSYSERDEQYF.

About this clonotype itself: The junction shows a germline mismatch at one end, possibly a read error. The chain uses TRBV9 and TRBJ2-2, with 9 nucleotides matching TRBD2. From germline, CDR1 is SGDLS and CDR2 YYNGEE. CDR3 length: 17 amino acids. Here the CDR3 DNA reads TGTGCCGGCAGCCCCGGGGGTAGCGGGAGATTCGGCGGGGAGCTGTTTTTT. Residues: CAGSPGGSGRFGGELFF.

The chain couples TRBV20-1 to TRBJ2-2; D is undetermined. This CDR3 spans 14 amino acids. V was clipped by 0 bases and J by 7 bases, with 12 bases between them. Per germline, CDR1 DFQATT and CDR2 SNEGSKA (reference sequence). The CDR3 nucleotides read TGCAGTGCTAGAGATGGCCAGTCACACGGGGAGCTGTTTTTT. Translation: CSARDGQSHGELFF.

This chain joins TRBV7-8 and TRBJ2-7, with TRBD1 matching over 9 bases. After removal of 5 bases from V and 7 bases from J, the junction contained 15 bases not matched to a gene. The CDR3 contains 16 residues. Germline values: CDR1 SGHVS, CDR2 FQNEAQ. The CDR3 DNA reads TGTGCCAGCAGCCCGCACTATAGGGACAGGGTTCAAGAGCAGTACTTC. It translates to CASSPHYRDRVQEQYF.

The V and J genes are TRBV7-2 and TRBJ1-2; possibly TRBD1 for D (5 bases). The CDR3 is 14 amino acids. Germline V gene data show CDR1 as SGHTA and CDR2 as FQGNSA. Trimming took off 1 base at V and 3 bases at J, with 9 bases between the two ends. The CDR3 region is CASSLGSGYYGYTF. Here the CDR3 DNA reads TGTGCCAGCAGCTTAGGATCAGGGTACTATGGCTACACCTTC.

This clonotype was counted a single time. The V call is TRBV6-5, the J call TRBJ2-7, with D maybe TRBD1 (6 bases). The CDR3 is 15 amino acids. CDR1 MNHEY and CDR2 SVGAGI come from the germline V gene. Deletions cut 2 bases from V and 2 bases from J, with 13 bases between. The CDR3 coding sequence is TGTGCCAGCAGTTACGGCAGGGGAGTAACCTACGAGCAGTACTTC. The encoded protein is CASSYGRGVTYEQYF.

This clonotype was detected a few times. V is TRBV7-8 and J is TRBJ1-5, with TRBD1 as a possible D gene (6 bases). Germline assignment: CDR1 SGHVS and CDR2 FQNEAQ. V was cut by 2 bases and J by 6 bases, with 14 bases left in between. The CDR3 has 15 amino acids. Here the CDR3 reads CASSLYGRGGQPQHF. The CDR3 bases are TGTGCCAGCAGCTTATACGGCAGGGGAGGTCAGCCCCAGCATTTT.

The V and J genes are TRBV9 and TRBJ1-2; possible D gene TRBD1, 5 bases. From germline, CDR1 is SGDLS and CDR2 YYNGEE. The V gene lost 4 bases and the J gene lost 7 bases, with 11 bases spanning the gap. This CDR3 is 12 amino acids long. As DNA, the CDR3 is TGTGCCAGCAGCCCAGCGGGACGTGGCTACACCTTC. It yields the protein CASSPAGRGYTF.

The chain employs TRBV12-3 or TRBV12-4 and TRBJ2-7; tentatively, D is TRBD1 (6 bases). Trimming stripped 0 bases from V and 1 base from J, with 13 bases between. The CDR3 runs 16 residues. CDR3 DNA: TGTGCCAGCAGTTTAGCTTGGACAGTGGGATCCTACGAGCAGTACTTC. It specifies CASSLAWTVGSYEQYF.

This clonotype appeared many times. The V and J genes are TRBV7-2 and TRBJ1-1, with D uncertain. V lost 1 base and J 6 bases, leaving 9 bases between the germline ends. This CDR3 region has 13 residues. Germline loops: CDR1 SGHTA, CDR2 FQGNSA. The CDR3 loop reads CASSLEVGPEAFF. DNA of the CDR3: TGTGCCAGCAGCTTAGAGGTAGGGCCTGAAGCTTTCTTT.

This clonotype has ten or more counts. The chain links TRBV3-1 to TRBJ2-6; tentative D call: TRBD1 (6 bases). Germline CDR1 and CDR2: LGHDT and YNNKEL (reference sequence). The CDR3 is 16 residues long. Deletions cut 0 bases from V and 4 bases from J, with 10 bases between. The CDR3 DNA is TGTGCCAGCAGCCAAGATTGGGGGCTAGGGGCCAACGTCCTGACTTTC. It yields the protein CASSQDWGLGANVLTF.

In its sample, this clonotype was seen a few times. The chain carries TRBV12-3 or TRBV12-4 and TRBJ1-2, with TRBD1 matching 7 bases. The CDR3 totals 14 residues. Trimming took 6 bases from V and 6 from J; bases not matched to a gene: 10. The CDR3 spells CASSPGQSLHGYTF. DNA of the CDR3: TGTGCCAGCAGCCCGGGACAGTCTTTACATGGCTACACCTTC.

A word on this clonotype: This may come from a read error, since a much larger clone is one base off. Here the CDR3 reads CAISYSGTAKQETQYF. CDR3 nucleotides: TGTGCCATCAGTTACTCAGGGACAGCCAAGCAGGAGACCCAGTACTTC. The chain is built from TRBV10-3 and TRBJ2-5, with 7 bases that match TRBD1. Germline CDR1 reads ENHRY; CDR2 reads SYGVKD. This CDR3 is 16 amino acids long. J lost 5 bases, V lost 5 bases, and 14 bases had no gene match.

This clonotype was observed a handful of times. The V and J genes are TRBV7-9 and TRBJ2-6, with 7 bases that match TRBD1. Germline loops: CDR1 SEHNR, CDR2 FQNEAQ (reference sequence). The CDR3 contains 17 residues. Trimming took 4 bases from V and 2 from J; bases not matched to a gene: 8. The CDR3 here is CASSSRNDRAGANVLTF. The CDR3 DNA is TGTGCCAGCAGCTCCCGCAACGACAGGGCTGGGGCCAACGTCCTGACTTTC.

The table lists this clonotype with a few counts. V is TRBV4-1 and J is TRBJ1-2; TRBD1 matches 9 bases. CDR3 length equals 16 residues. J lost 4 bases, V lost 4 bases, and 10 bases had no gene match. Germline CDR1 MGHRA, CDR2 YSYEKL. CDR3 amino acids: CASSRYQPTGGYGYTF. The CDR3 nucleotides are TGCGCCAGCAGCCGCTATCAACCGACAGGGGGCTATGGCTACACCTTC.

This clonotype occurred many times. The chain carries TRBV15 and TRBJ1-2, with D maybe TRBD1 (6 bases). The germline V gene has CDR1 LNHNV and CDR2 YYDKDF (reference sequence). There are 13 residues in the CDR3. Trimming removed 4 bases from V and 2 bases from J, with 8 bases in between. CDR3 sequence (DNA): TGTGCCACCAGCATAACAGGGAACTATGGCTACACCTTC. Its protein is CATSITGNYGYTF.

This clonotype was detected many times. The rearrangement joins TRBV7-2 to TRBJ1-2; TRBD1 agrees at 9 bases. CDR3 length equals 14 residues. V shed 1 base and J 3 bases; nucleotides not matched to a gene: 0. The germline V gene has CDR1 SGHTA and CDR2 FQGNSA. The CDR3 DNA reads as TGTGCCAGCAGCTTAGGGACAGGGGACTATGGCTACACCTTC. This codes for CASSLGTGDYGYTF.

The V and J genes are TRBV20-1 and TRBJ2-7; 15 bases align to TRBD2. V was pared by 0 bases and J by 7 bases, with 4 bases of the junction left unmatched. The CDR3 sequence is 15 residues long. Germline CDR1 is DFQATT and CDR2 is SNEGSKA (reference sequence). The CDR3 nucleotides read TGCAGTGCTAGAGATGGGACTAGCGGGAGGAGGGAGCAGTACTTC. It translates to CSARDGTSGRREQYF.

There are a few counts of this clonotype. The genes are TRBV19 and TRBJ1-5, with D perhaps matching TRBD1 (5 bases). Trimming shortened V by 0 bases and J by 0 bases, and 12 bases separated the two germline ends. The CDR3 runs to 17 residues. Germline assignment: CDR1 LNHDA and CDR2 SQIVND (reference sequence). CDR3 DNA sequence: TGTGCCAGTAGTATAGATGGGACCCAATATAGCAATCAGCCCCAGCATTTT. This encodes CASSIDGTQYSNQPQHF.

This clonotype has ten or more counts. V gene TRBV2 combines with J gene TRBJ2-7; D is unresolved. This CDR3 has 11 residues. With 3 bases removed from V and 4 bases from J, the gap between germline ends came to 4 bases. The germline V gene has CDR1 SNHLY and CDR2 FYNNEI. This CDR3 reads CASSDQYEQYF. CDR3 coding DNA: TGTGCCAGCAGTGACCAGTACGAGCAGTACTTC.